Below are 21 T cell receptor beta chains sequenced from a single sample in a study of OX40 agonist ivuxolimab in advanced cancers. Repertoires were generated with immunoSEQ multiplex PCR, while TCRdb's copy carries only in-frame clones and drops some. This sample carries about 80,000 clones, more than 75% of them seen once, and the ten largest clones take around 0.45%. The sequencing used CD4+ or CD8+ T cells sorted from blood, collected in a trial of the OX40 agonist ivuxolimab. All receptors derive from an adult with an advanced solid tumor such as melanoma, head and neck, liver or kidney cancer.

Details on this clone: An end of the junction does not agree with germline; a read error may underlie this. This chain connects TRBV6-5 to TRBJ1-1, with D hard to call. Germline V gives CDR1 MNHEY, CDR2 SVGAGI. The CDR3 has 16 amino acids. The CDR3 DNA sequence: TGTGCCAGCAATTACTCTCGGGATACCCTCATACGGGGAGCTTTCTTT. Its protein product is CASNYSRDTLIRGAFF.

This clone occurred once. The chain combines TRBV9 with TRBJ1-1, with D perhaps matching TRBD1 (6 bases). This CDR3 contains 15 residues. V gave up 4 bases and J gave up 2 bases, with 15 bases separating them. CDR1 is SGDLS and CDR2 is YYNGEE in the germline V gene. CDR3 sequence reads: CASSTRGGLNTEAFF. CDR3 in DNA: TGTGCCAGCAGCACACGTGGGGGCCTTAACACTGAAGCTTTCTTT.

The DNA for the CDR3 is TGTGCCAGCAGTGAAGCGGGGGGGCTTGGCTATGGCTACACCTTC. It yields the protein CASSEAGGLGYGYTF. This chain links TRBV2 with TRBJ1-2; D is possibly TRBD1 (6 bases). The length of the CDR3 is 15 residues. Germline V gene data show CDR1 as SNHLY and CDR2 as FYNNEI. The V and J ends lost 0 bases and 4 bases respectively, with 12 bases between them.

The V and J genes are TRBV9 and TRBJ1-2; D remains ambiguous. The CDR3 has 12 amino acids. Trimming removed 4 bases at V and 9 bases at J, with 13 bases between. Germline values: CDR1 SGDLS, CDR2 YYNGEE. CDR3 nucleotides: TGTGCCAGCAGCCCCCAAGGTAGAAGCTACACCTTC. Translated: CASSPQGRSYTF.

V is TRBV18 and J is TRBJ1-5; 7 nucleotides match TRBD1. The germline V gene encodes CDR1 KGHSH and CDR2 LQKENI. V was pared by 2 bases and J by 6 bases, with 10 bases of the junction left unmatched. The CDR3 sequence is 16 residues long. The chain's CDR3 is CASSPDRVRDGQPQHF. The CDR3 DNA reads TGTGCCAGCTCACCAGACAGGGTGAGGGACGGTCAGCCCCAGCATTTT.

The chain combines TRBV2 with TRBJ1-4; maybe TRBD1 (6 bases). The CDR3 has 13 residues. The V end was cut by 7 bases, the J end by 3 bases, with 9 bases between. The germline gives CDR1 SNHLY, CDR2 FYNNEI. CDR3: CASIRTANEKLFF. CDR3 DNA: TGTGCCAGCATAAGGACAGCTAATGAAAAACTGTTTTTT. The full variable domain, in which reference TRBV2 and TRBJ1-4 provide the parts outside the CDR3, is EPEVTQTPSHQVTQMGQEVILRCVPISNHLYFYWYRQILGQKVEFLVSFYNNEISEKSEIFDDQFSVERPDGSNFTLKIRSTKLEDSAMYFCASIRTANEKLFFGSGTQLSVL.

The chain has TRBV15 and TRBJ1-4, with 7 positions matching TRBD1. After removal of 1 base from V and 0 bases from J, the junction contained 5 bases not matched to a gene. The germline CDR1 and CDR2 sequences are LNHNV and YYDKDF (reference sequence). The CDR3 covers 17 residues. The CDR3 DNA reads as TGTGCCACCAGCAGAGGGGGGACAGCCGCAACTAATGAAAAACTGTTTTTT. This gives the protein CATSRGGTAATNEKLFF.

This chain connects TRBV10-1 to TRBJ2-1; 8 positions match TRBD2. Germline CDR1 and CDR2: WNHNN and SYGVQD (reference sequence). The CDR3 has 15 amino acids. V lost 6 bases and J lost 5; bases outside the gene matches: 9. CDR3 amino acids: CASSKGLVGDNEQFF. Here the CDR3 DNA reads TGCGCCAGCAGCAAGGGACTAGTGGGGGACAATGAGCAGTTCTTC.

V usage is TRBV4-3 and J usage is TRBJ2-2, with 10 positions matching TRBD1. Per the germline V gene, CDR1 is LGHNA and CDR2 is YSLEER. The CDR3 is 18 residues long. V lost 0 bases to trimming and J lost 5 bases; unmatched junction nucleotides: 9. The CDR3 reads CASSQDLPRQGATGELFF. CDR3 DNA sequence: TGCGCCAGCAGCCAAGATCTTCCCCGACAGGGGGCTACCGGGGAGCTGTTTTTT.

V usage is TRBV19 and J usage is TRBJ2-3; 8 bases fit TRBD2. CDR3 length: 19 residues. Germline V gene lookup returns CDR1 LNHDA and CDR2 SQIVND (reference sequence). Trimming cost V 3 bases and J 2 bases; bases outside gene matches: 16. CDR3 coding DNA: TGTGCCAGTAGTATCCCTCCCGGGACTAGTGGGGGCACCACAGATACGCAGTATTTT. Protein product: CASSIPPGTSGGTTDTQYF. The whole variable domain, remainder taken from reference TRBV19 and TRBJ2-3, is DGGITQSPKYLFRKEGQNVTLSCEQNLNHDAMYWYRQDPGQGLRLIYYSQIVNDFQKGDIAEGYSVSREKKESFPLTVTSAQKNPTAFYLCASSIPPGTSGGTTDTQYFGPGTRLTVL.

This clone was observed a few times. The final CDR3 position lacks the conserved phenylalanine or tryptophan, pointing to a likely read error. The CDR3 loop is CASSLRGPPNSPLHL. In DNA form, the CDR3 reads TGTGCCAGCAGCTTGAGAGGTCCTCCTAATTCACCCCTCCACCTT. The V gene is TRBV5-4, the J gene TRBJ1-6; D uncertain. This CDR3 region has 15 residues. Trimming took 1 base from V and 6 from J, leaving 11 bases between them. Germline values: CDR1 SGHNT, CDR2 YYREEE (reference sequence).

The chain has TRBV25-1 and TRBJ1-1; D call uncertain. Germline V lookup: CDR1 MGHDK, CDR2 SYGVNS. V was clipped by 4 bases and J by 0 bases, with 6 bases between them. The CDR3 sequence is 13 residues long. CDR3 residues: CASSVRMNTEAFF. CDR3 bases: TGTGCCAGCAGTGTACGGATGAACACTGAAGCTTTCTTT. Complete variable domain (other parts from reference TRBV25-1 and TRBJ1-1): EADIYQTPRYLVIGTGKKITLECSQTMGHDKMYWYQQDPGMELHLIHYSYGVNSTEKGDLSSESTVSRIRTEHFPLTLESARPSHTSQYLCASSVRMNTEAFFGQGTRLTVV.

The chain employs TRBV28 and TRBJ2-7; D gene unclear. There are 12 residues in the CDR3. V dropped 2 bases and J dropped 4 bases, with 6 bases sitting between them. Germline V CDR1 and CDR2: MDHEN, SYDVKM. The CDR3 here is CASSLQNYEQYF. CDR3 bases: TGTGCCAGCAGTTTACAAAATTACGAGCAGTACTTC.

The V call is TRBV5-1, the J call TRBJ2-7; the D gene could be TRBD1 or TRBD2 (5 bases each). CDR3 length: 15 amino acids. Deletions cut 0 bases from V and 1 base from J, with 11 bases between. The germline gives CDR1 SGHRS, CDR2 YFSETQ. The CDR3 spells CASSLDGTDSYEQYF. The CDR3 DNA sequence: TGCGCCAGCAGCTTGGACGGGACGGATTCCTACGAGCAGTACTTC.

The V and J genes are TRBV5-5 and TRBJ2-6; 9 bases fit TRBD1. The CDR3 runs to 17 residues. J lost 1 base, V lost 7 bases, and 9 bases had no gene match. Germline V gene lookup returns CDR1 SGHKS and CDR2 YYEKEE (reference sequence). CDR3 in amino acids: CASLPGQGVSGANVLTF. The CDR3 coding sequence is TGTGCCAGCCTCCCGGGACAGGGCGTTTCTGGGGCCAACGTCCTGACTTTC.

J is TRBJ2-3 and V is TRBV6-1; the D is unclear. This CDR3 comprises 13 residues. The V end was cut by 2 bases, the J end by 4 bases, with 7 bases between. CDR1 MNHNS and CDR2 SASEGT come from the germline V gene. This CDR3 is CASSEHGPDTQYF. CDR3 nucleotide sequence: TGTGCCAGCAGTGAACACGGGCCAGATACGCAGTATTTT.

The chain links TRBV5-1 to TRBJ2-1, with TRBD1 as a possible D gene (6 bases). Trimming removed 8 bases from V and 5 bases from J, with 14 bases in between. From germline, CDR1 is SGHRS and CDR2 YFSETQ. The CDR3 consists of 13 residues. The CDR3 here is CASKWDTNNEQFF. As DNA, the CDR3 is TGCGCCAGTAAGTGGGACACTAACAATGAGCAGTTCTTC.

The CDR3 DNA reads as TGTGCCAGCAGCCCCGGGGGGTGGCCGGGCACGGGCGAGCAGTACTTC. It translates to CASSPGGWPGTGEQYF. This chain joins TRBV5-5 and TRBJ2-7; 7 positions agree with TRBD2. There are 16 residues in the CDR3. Germline-derived CDR1 and CDR2 are SGHKS and YYEKEE (reference sequence). V dropped 4 bases and J dropped 6; count of bases not matched to a gene: 16.

The rearrangement joins TRBV29-1 to TRBJ1-5; TRBD1 aligns across 7 bases. The V and J ends lost 3 bases and 5 bases, in that order; junction bases with no gene match: 4. Germline V gives CDR1 SQVTM, CDR2 ANQGSEA. This CDR3 contains 13 residues. The CDR3 protein is CSVDTGEHQPQHF. CDR3 nucleotide sequence: TGCAGCGTTGATACAGGGGAGCATCAGCCCCAGCATTTT.

J is TRBJ1-2 and V is TRBV28; possibly TRBD1 for D (6 bases). Between the trimmed V and J ends, which lost 5 bases and 2 bases, there was a span of 18 bases. Looked up from germline, CDR1 is MDHEN and CDR2 is SYDVKM. This CDR3 has 16 amino acids. The CDR3, as DNA: TGTGCCAGCAGTGTGGCGCAGGGGACATTAAACTATGGCTACACCTTC. As protein: CASSVAQGTLNYGYTF.

The chain combines TRBV9 with TRBJ2-2; D gene uncertain. Germline V lookup: CDR1 SGDLS, CDR2 YYNGEE. The CDR3 length is 13 residues. V lost 0 bases, J lost 6 bases, and 6 bases lay in between. The DNA for the CDR3 is TGTGCCAGCAGCGTAGCGGGTCCCGGGGAGCTGTTTTTT. Encoded protein: CASSVAGPGELFF.